This T cell receptor beta chain came from a study of blood T cell repertoires in COVID-19. About the study: Sample material is recorded as cDNA or gDNA derived from T cells, B-cell-depleted T cells, or PBMCs.

V shed 4 bases and J 7 bases; nucleotides not matched to a gene: 7. Germline V CDR1 and CDR2: LGHNA, YSLEER. CDR3 length: 15 residues. In the authors' methods: Researchers report that nucleated cell counts were estimated from reference gene primer amplification. Assay: immunoSEQ multiplex PCR; the TCRdb copy retains only in-frame clones and omits some. V, J and clone size derive from that table, while D and trimming were established from the DNA sequence. The table lists 200,000 or so clones, approximately 88% of them singletons, with 5.5% to 8% in the top ten. The source material was peripheral blood. The clonotype comes from a man in his sixties who had recovered from COVID-19. The chain carries TRBV4-3 and TRBJ1-6, with 7 nucleotides matching TRBD1. CDR3 sequence: CASSPQTGTNSPLHF. DNA for the CDR3: TGCGCCAGCAGCCCCCAGACAGGGACGAATTCACCCCTCCACTTT.